Each of the 8 T cell receptor beta chains below was sequenced from the same sample in a study of OX40 agonist ivuxolimab in advanced cancers. Sequencing used immunoSEQ multiplex PCR; TCRdb keeps in-frame clones, though not all of them. Of approximately 84,000 clones detected, roughly 89% appear once; the ten largest clones hold roughly 0.2%. The specimen was CD4+ or CD8+ T cells sorted from blood, collected in a trial of the OX40 agonist ivuxolimab. Every receptor here comes from an adult with an advanced solid tumor such as melanoma, head and neck, liver or kidney cancer.

The chain joins TRBV4-1 to TRBJ1-1; 9 nucleotides match TRBD1. In germline, CDR1 is MGHRA, CDR2 YSYEKL. The length of the CDR3 is 18 residues. Germline trimming cut 4 bases from V and 0 bases from J; bases unmatched to any gene: 12. The DNA for the CDR3 is TGCGCCAGCAGCCGAAGCTCCGGGACAGGGTGGTTGAACACTGAAGCTTTCTTT. Protein sequence: CASSRSSGTGWLNTEAFF.

The rearrangement links TRBV7-8 to TRBJ1-2; 7 nucleotides align to TRBD1. CDR3 size: 15 residues. V trimming: 5 bases; J trimming: 4 bases; junction bases outside the gene matches: 10. Germline V gene sequence: CDR1 SGHVS, CDR2 FQNEAQ. This chain's CDR3 is CASSIQGSSLYGYTF. CDR3 in DNA: TGTGCCAGCAGCATACAGGGGAGTAGCCTCTATGGCTACACCTTC.

This clone was seen a handful of times. The chain is built from TRBV9 and TRBJ1-1; possibly TRBD1 for D (5 bases). Trimming pared 2 bases from V and 2 bases from J, leaving 13 bases between. The CDR3 is 15 amino acids. Per the germline V gene, CDR1 is SGDLS and CDR2 is YYNGEE. The CDR3 loop reads CASSVEGRYNTEAFF. The DNA for the CDR3 is TGTGCCAGCAGCGTTGAGGGACGGTATAACACTGAAGCTTTCTTT.

The chain recombines TRBV2 with TRBJ2-5, with a tentative D call TRBD1 (5 bases). The CDR3 has 15 residues. The ends were cut back, 5 bases at V and 1 base at J, with 14 bases in the middle. Germline V gene data show CDR1 as SNHLY and CDR2 as FYNNEI. The CDR3 region has the DNA TGTGCCAGCAGTCAGGGTGGGCCTACCCAAGAGACCCAGTACTTC. It is translated as CASSQGGPTQETQYF.

The gene calls are TRBV30 and TRBJ1-3, with 9 bases that match TRBD1. Germline values: CDR1 GTSNPN, CDR2 SVGIG (reference sequence). This CDR3 has 16 amino acids. V lost 5 bases to trimming and J lost 2 bases; unmatched junction nucleotides: 10. CDR3 amino acids: CAWFCRTGVTGNTIYF. The CDR3 DNA sequence: TGTGCCTGGTTCTGTAGGACAGGGGTTACTGGAAACACCATATATTTT.

This clone was counted a few times. The rearrangement links TRBV28 to TRBJ1-1; TRBD1 matches 7 bases. The junction had 7 bases not matched to a gene; V was cut back by 7 bases and J by 8 bases. The CDR3 has 12 residues. CDR1 and CDR2 (germline): MDHEN, SYDVKM. CDR3 DNA sequence: TGTGCCAGCATCAGACAGGGTAGGGAAGCTTTCTTT. Its translation: CASIRQGREAFF.

CDR3: CASSSAGSRPGGYTF. The CDR3 DNA reads TGCGCCAGCAGCTCCGCGGGGTCCCGACCGGGTGGCTACACCTTC. V and J are TRBV5-1 and TRBJ1-2; D is uncertain. Between the trimmed V and J ends, which lost 3 bases and 7 bases, there was a span of 19 bases. The CDR3 loop spans 15 amino acids. CDR1 and CDR2 (germline): SGHRS, YFSETQ.

V is TRBV7-8 and J is TRBJ2-7; 9 bases are shared with TRBD2. This CDR3 region has 15 residues. Germline lookup yields CDR1 SGHVS and CDR2 FQNEAQ. The V and J ends lost 1 base and 1 base, in that order; junction bases with no gene match: 2. The CDR3 nucleotides read TGTGCCAGCAGCTTAGTCCTAGCGGGGTCCTACGAGCAGTACGTC. Translation: CASSLVLAGSYEQYV.